This T cell receptor (beta chain) comes out of a study of blood T cell repertoires in COVID-19 (TCRdb year 2020). For the wider study: Samples from collaborators originated in the United States, Italy and Spain and spanned both the acute and convalescent phases of COVID-19. The prospective study material was composed of cDNA or gDNA derived from T cells, B-cell-depleted T cells, or PBMCs. Deeply sampled blood TCRbeta repertoires from subjects exposed to, actively infected with, or recovered from COVID-19 were included in the dataset. The sample metadata nearly always contained a de-identified subject ID, COVID-19 status, age in years and sex. Where available, HLA class I and class II types were taken from metadata supplied by the sample provider and were not determined by assay-based typing. The samples were drawn from two sources: the first 160 participants of the ongoing ImmuneRACE study, and about 1,300 subjects contributed by 6 global collaborators. The repertoires were released in a freely available public database meant as a resource for research on the immune response to SARS-CoV-2.

TCRbeta CDR3 regions were amplified from genomic DNA using the immunoSEQ Assay, a bias-controlled multiplex PCR. Turning to the authors' computational methods: The number of nucleated cells in each sample was estimated from the amplification of reference gene primers within the assay. Sequence reads were collapsed and filtered to measure the absolute abundance of every unique TCRbeta CDR3 rearrangement. For each sample, productive Simpson clonality was calculated as the square root of Simpson's diversity index across productive rearrangements. What TCRdb holds here is the immuneACCESS table cut down to in-frame rearrangements. Part of the clones is not present; checked against another copy, under half of the missing clones reflect an unresolved V gene, and the others are unexplained. D and trimming come from the DNA, and the V and J calls and clone size come from that table. Recorded for this sample are about 480,000 clones; around 89% of them occurred a single time. Approximately 4.5% of the sample rests with the top ten.

Counted from cysteine to phenylalanine, this CDR3 has 17 amino acids. Only the CDR3 portion is preserved as DNA: 51 bases, with reading frame beginning at the first base. V sheds 4 bases and J sheds 3 bases, leaving 18 bases between their ends. From a lookup of the germline V gene, CDR1 and CDR2 are MNHNS and SASEGT. To note about this clone: Its cognate antigen has yet to be identified. Per-nucleotide qualities are absent, and no much larger clonotype sits a single base away.

What the work shows at the level of the full study, not this receptor alone: The quantity of clinical and demographic metadata differed by source and by participant and was supplied without curation.

Collaborating institutions collected whole blood in K2EDTA tubes following their own protocols. For TCRbeta analysis, collaborator samples were shipped as frozen whole blood, as isolated PBMCs, or as DNA extracted from either sample type. The sequenced sample consisted of peripheral blood. The V and J genes are TRBV6-1 and TRBJ2-2; 6 matching bases give a weak D call of TRBD1. The source of this sequence is a woman in her twenties or thirties with acute or convalescent COVID-19. The base sequence is TGTGCCAGCAGTGTGGACCCGGGACACACCTACACCGGGGAGCTGTTTTTT. Translated, it gives CASSVDPGHTYTGELFF.